These 28 T cell receptor beta chains were all obtained from the same sample, sequenced in a study of blood T cell repertoires in COVID-19. TCRdb's copy holds only in-frame clones and misses some; the assay was immunoSEQ multiplex PCR. The data contain fewer than 250,000 clones, around 87% of them singletons. The specimen sequenced was PBMCs or T cells enriched from blood (not recorded which). Every receptor here comes from a man aged 30-40 years in a cohort exposed to, infected with or recovered from COVID-19 (not recorded which).

This CDR3 reads CASSILAGGPLNEQYF. Written as DNA, the CDR3 is TGTGCCAGTAGTATACTAGCGGGAGGTCCCCTAAACGAGCAGTACTTC. The chain carries TRBV19 and TRBJ2-7, with 11 bases that match TRBD2. Germline V gene lookup returns CDR1 LNHDA and CDR2 SQIVND (reference sequence). Losses at the gene ends were 2 bases for V and 5 bases for J; bases not matched to a gene: 8. The CDR3 contains 16 residues.

The chain joins TRBV28 to TRBJ2-7; D is perhaps TRBD2 (5 bases). V shed 6 bases and J shed 0 bases, with 21 bases lying between them. The length of the CDR3 is 17 residues. Germline V gene data show CDR1 as MDHEN and CDR2 as SYDVKM. CDR3 amino acids: CASRSYWSGNDSYEQYF. CDR3 coding DNA: TGTGCCAGCAGGTCATACTGGAGCGGAAATGACTCCTACGAGCAGTACTTC.

This sequence joins TRBV19 and TRBJ2-5, with D unresolved. Germline values: CDR1 LNHDA, CDR2 SQIVND (reference sequence). The CDR3 has 14 amino acids. Trimming took 7 bases from V and 7 from J, leaving 19 bases between them. The CDR3 protein is CASIYRVGIGTQYF. DNA for the CDR3: TGTGCCAGTATCTACAGAGTCGGCATCGGGACCCAGTACTTC.

The gene calls are TRBV7-6 and TRBJ2-1, with 16 nucleotides matching TRBD2. V dropped 7 bases and J dropped 7; count of bases not matched to a gene: 19. The CDR3 totals 20 residues. Germline assignment: CDR1 SGHVS and CDR2 FNYEAQ. The CDR3 DNA reads TGTGCCAGCATCATTACACCGGGACTAGCGGGAGGGCCGTTGAGTAATGAGCAGTTCTTC. Translated, it gives CASIITPGLAGGPLSNEQFF.

This chain uses TRBV4-3 with TRBJ2-1, with TRBD2 identical over 11 bases. V was clipped by 4 bases and J by 8 bases; unmatched bases: 7. The CDR3 has 15 residues. In germline, CDR1 is LGHNA, CDR2 YSLEER. The DNA of the CDR3 is TGCGCCAGCAGCCCCGGGACTAGCGGAAGGGATGAGCAGTTCTTC. Translated, it gives CASSPGTSGRDEQFF.

The V gene is TRBV5-6, the J gene TRBJ2-5, with 7 nucleotides matching TRBD2. The V and J ends lost 9 bases and 0 bases, in that order; junction bases with no gene match: 14. This CDR3 comprises 16 residues. The germline V gene has CDR1 SGHDT and CDR2 YYEEEE. This CDR3 is CATSFAVGGYQETQYF. For the CDR3, the DNA is TGTGCCACCAGTTTCGCGGTGGGGGGGTACCAAGAGACCCAGTACTTC.

The genes are TRBV27 and TRBJ1-1, with 7 bases fitting TRBD1. The CDR3 is made up of 15 amino acids. The V gene's germline CDR1 is MNHEY and CDR2 SMNVEV (reference sequence). The trim removed 8 bases at V and 3 bases at J, leaving 12 bases unmatched. In DNA, the CDR3 is TGTGCCAGCGGAGTTCCGGGACAGTTATACACTGAAGCTTTCTTT. Translated: CASGVPGQLYTEAFF.

The CDR3 nucleotides read TGTGCCAGCAGTCCATCCTATAATTCACCCCTCCACTTT. The encoded protein is CASSPSYNSPLHF. The chain couples TRBV28 to TRBJ1-6; D unclear. CDR3 length equals 13 residues. Germline CDR1 MDHEN, CDR2 SYDVKM. Deletions cut 5 bases from V and 1 base from J, with 3 bases between.

This clone was seen a single time. The V call is TRBV5-1, the J call TRBJ1-4; D remains ambiguous. The CDR3 has 16 amino acids. The ends were cut back, 2 bases at V and 4 bases at J, with 15 bases in the middle. Germline V lookup: CDR1 SGHRS, CDR2 YFSETQ. The CDR3 region is CASSFGVVNNNEKLFF. CDR3 nucleotides: TGCGCCAGCAGCTTCGGGGTCGTTAACAATAATGAAAAACTGTTTTTT.

V gene TRBV5-1 combines with J gene TRBJ2-7, with 9 bases fitting TRBD2. CDR3 length: 14 amino acids. Germline CDR1 SGHRS, CDR2 YFSETQ. The V segment lost 1 base and the J segment 1 base; nucleotides outside the gene matches: 0. The CDR3 loop reads CASSLTSGSYEQYF. The CDR3 bases are TGCGCCAGCAGCTTGACTAGCGGGTCCTACGAGCAGTACTTC.

In its sample, this clone was seen once. The CDR3 DNA follows: TGTGCCAGCAGTGAAGCGGGTTACGGGACTAGCGGGAGGAGCTACGAGCAGTACTTC. This encodes CASSEAGYGTSGRSYEQYF. The rearrangement joins TRBV6-1 to TRBJ2-7; TRBD2 matches at 15 bases. Losses at the gene ends were 0 bases for V and 3 bases for J; bases not matched to a gene: 9. The CDR3 length is 19 residues. CDR1 and CDR2 (germline): MNHNS, SASEGT.

This sequence joins TRBV19 and TRBJ2-5; TRBD2 might be the D (7 bases). Trimming left V 4 bases short and J 3 bases short, with 15 bases between. CDR3 length: 15 amino acids. Per the germline V gene, CDR1 is LNHDA and CDR2 is SQIVND (reference sequence). The CDR3 sequence: CASSTKGGEKETQYF. In DNA form, the CDR3 reads TGTGCCAGTAGTACTAAGGGGGGGGAAAAAGAGACCCAGTACTTC.

The rearrangement uses TRBV7-8 and TRBJ2-1; 11 nucleotides match TRBD1. Per germline, CDR1 SGHVS and CDR2 FQNEAQ. Unmatched junction bases numbered 6, after V lost 4 bases and J lost 7 bases. This CDR3 contains 15 residues. The chain's CDR3 is CASSYTGTGGNEQFF. DNA for the CDR3: TGTGCCAGCAGCTATACCGGGACAGGGGGAAATGAGCAGTTCTTC.

The rearrangement uses TRBV28 and TRBJ2-1; D remains ambiguous. The CDR3 extends over 19 amino acids. Trimming cost V 6 bases and J 1 base, with 25 bases left between them. Germline V lookup: CDR1 MDHEN, CDR2 SYDVKM. The CDR3: CASSLLLLGSPFSYNEQFF. In DNA, the CDR3 is TGTGCCAGCAGCTTACTCCTCCTGGGCTCTCCTTTTTCCTACAATGAGCAGTTCTTC.

The chain combines TRBV9 with TRBJ2-2, with a possible D match to TRBD1 (5 bases). CDR3 length equals 16 residues. In germline, CDR1 is SGDLS, CDR2 YYNGEE. V lost 0 bases, J lost 0 bases, and 9 bases lay in between. The CDR3 here is CASSVAPGTNTGELFF. The CDR3, as DNA: TGTGCCAGCAGCGTAGCTCCAGGGACGAACACCGGGGAGCTGTTTTTT.

This clone has a handful of counts. The chain employs TRBV6-1 and TRBJ1-3; D ambiguous. Germline CDR1 and CDR2: MNHNS and SASEGT. With 3 bases removed from V and 6 bases from J, the gap between germline ends came to 15 bases. This CDR3 is built from 15 residues. The DNA for the CDR3 is TGTGCCAGCAGTGATGTGGGCCTCCCCCCAAACACCATATATTTT. Translation gives CASSDVGLPPNTIYF.

CDR3: CASSVATSGNTIYF. Here the CDR3 DNA reads TGTGCCAGCAGCGTCGCTACCTCTGGAAACACCATATATTTT. The chain is built from TRBV9 and TRBJ1-3; D gene ambiguous. V gave up 2 bases and J gave up 0 bases, with 6 bases separating them. Germline values: CDR1 SGDLS, CDR2 YYNGEE. The CDR3 has 14 amino acids. Complete variable domain (other parts from reference TRBV9 and TRBJ1-3): DSGVTQTPKHLITATGQRVTLRCSPRSGDLSVYWYQQSLDQGLQFLIQYYNGEERAKGNILERFSAQQFPDLHSELNLSSLELGDSALYFCASSVATSGNTIYFGEGSWLTVV.

This sequence joins TRBV10-3 and TRBJ2-5, with D perhaps matching TRBD2 (5 bases). Germline V gene lookup returns CDR1 ENHRY and CDR2 SYGVKD. Trimming pared 0 bases from V and 5 bases from J, leaving 7 bases between. The CDR3 spans 13 residues. This CDR3 is CAISESGEETQYF. CDR3 sequence (DNA): TGTGCCATCAGTGAGTCGGGAGAGGAGACCCAGTACTTC.

V usage is TRBV5-1 and J usage is TRBJ2-7; D is perhaps TRBD1 (6 bases). CDR3 size: 14 residues. V gave up 1 base and J gave up 4 bases, with 12 bases separating them. Germline lookup yields CDR1 SGHRS and CDR2 YFSETQ. The CDR3 is CASSLSGQPYEQYF. In DNA, the CDR3 is TGCGCCAGCAGCTTGAGTGGACAGCCTTACGAGCAGTACTTC.

The CDR3 is CATSDFPGLAGTGDTQYF. The CDR3 coding sequence is TGTGCCACCAGTGATTTCCCTGGACTAGCGGGGACCGGCGATACGCAGTATTTT. The V and J genes are TRBV24-1 and TRBJ2-3, with TRBD2 identical over 12 bases. V lost 1 base, J lost 6 bases, and 10 bases stayed unmatched. The CDR3 is 18 amino acids. CDR1 is KGHDR and CDR2 is SFDVKD in the germline V gene.

The J gene is TRBJ2-5, the V gene TRBV2; 8 nucleotides agree with TRBD2. This CDR3 is built from 16 residues. Trimming at V came to 8 bases and at J to 0 bases, leaving 11 bases not matched to a gene. CDR1 is SNHLY, CDR2 FYNNEI, per germline. As DNA, the CDR3 is TGTGCCAGCCAAAGACCGGGACTAGAGTACCAAGAGACCCAGTACTTC. The encoded protein is CASQRPGLEYQETQYF.

This chain uses TRBV7-9 with TRBJ2-1; 15 bases line up with TRBD2. Germline V gene data show CDR1 as SEHNR and CDR2 as FQNEAQ (reference sequence). Unmatched junction bases numbered 7, after V lost 6 bases and J lost 7 bases. This CDR3 contains 16 residues. The CDR3 protein is CASRPGTSGRINEQFF. The CDR3 DNA sequence: TGTGCCAGCAGGCCCGGGACTAGCGGGAGGATAAATGAGCAGTTCTTC.

The chain carries TRBV9 and TRBJ2-7; TRBD1 matches 10 bases. CDR1 is SGDLS, CDR2 YYNGEE, per germline. The CDR3 contains 15 residues. J gave up 2 bases and V 2 bases, and 4 bases lay outside the gene matches. CDR3 residues: CASSVGTGVTYEQYF. The DNA of the CDR3 is TGTGCCAGCAGCGTCGGGACAGGGGTAACCTACGAGCAGTACTTC.

The CDR3 sequence is CASSEIGTSGTQETQYF. In nucleotides, the CDR3 is TGTGCCAGCAGTGAAATCGGGACTAGCGGTACACAAGAGACCCAGTACTTC. V and J are TRBV2 and TRBJ2-5, with TRBD2 matching 11 bases. There are 17 residues in the CDR3. With 2 bases clipped from V and 2 bases from J, the junction kept 7 bases outside the gene matches. Germline CDR1 and CDR2: SNHLY and FYNNEI.

The chain carries TRBV10-3 and TRBJ1-1; maybe TRBD1 (5 bases). V was trimmed by 10 bases and J by 1 base, leaving 16 bases between them. The CDR3 is 14 amino acids. Germline assignment: CDR1 ENHRY and CDR2 SYGVKD. CDR3 in amino acids: CATTAREPNTEAFF. CDR3 nucleotide sequence: TGTGCCACCACCGCCAGGGAACCGAACACTGAAGCTTTCTTT.

The chain carries TRBV9 and TRBJ2-2, with TRBD1 identical over 11 bases. Germline V lookup: CDR1 SGDLS, CDR2 YYNGEE. The J segment lost 6 bases and the V segment lost 3 bases, leaving 16 bases of the junction unmatched. CDR3 length: 19 amino acids. The CDR3 nucleotides read TGTGCCAGCAGCGGAGCAAACGGACAGGGGGCGATTATGGCCGGGGAGCTGTTTTTT. As protein: CASSGANGQGAIMAGELFF.

This chain uses TRBV16 with TRBJ2-5, with 7 bases that match TRBD1. J gave up 0 bases and V 4 bases, and 8 bases lay outside the gene matches. The CDR3 spans 16 residues. Germline CDR1 KGHSY, CDR2 FQNENV. The chain's CDR3 is CASSLGDSSNQETQYF. The CDR3 bases are TGTGCCAGCAGCCTTGGGGACAGCTCAAACCAAGAGACCCAGTACTTC.

The V call is TRBV27, the J call TRBJ1-2; TRBD1 might be the D (5 bases). The CDR3 has 15 amino acids. Germline assignment: CDR1 MNHEY and CDR2 SMNVEV (reference sequence). V shed 5 bases and J shed 5 bases, with 18 bases lying between them. The CDR3 nucleotides read TGTGCCAGCAGTCCGTCCGGGGGTTCCTTATATGGCTACACCTTC. Protein: CASSPSGGSLYGYTF.